This T cell receptor (beta chain) is drawn from a study of blood T cell repertoires in COVID-19. CDR1 and CDR2 from the germline V gene are MDHEN and SYDVKM. Trimming cost V 6 bases and J 2 bases, with 13 bases left between them. The CDR3 loop spans 14 amino acids. The assay was immunoSEQ multiplex PCR, and TCRdb's table has in-frame clones only and misses some. Here the sample spans about 250,000 clones, approximately 85% being singletons. The V gene is TRBV28, the J gene TRBJ1-1; D is perhaps TRBD1 (6 bases). This TCR was recovered from a woman between 50 and 59 years old who had been exposed to COVID-19. Material: PBMCs or T cells enriched from blood (not recorded which). CDR3 bases: TGTGCCAGCAGCCTGCAGGGGCTTAACACTGAAGCTTTCTTT. Its protein is CASSLQGLNTEAFF.